This note documents a single T cell receptor beta chain sequence. The sample comes from a study of chronic HIV infection and antiretroviral therapy. TCRdb reprocessed the 5' RACE reads with MiXCR, giving one entry per CDR3 protein. The data show some 38,000 distinct CDR3 sequences, about 8.9% seen once. The germline CDR1 and CDR2 sequences are SGHKS and YYEKEE (reference sequence). V lost 2 bases to trimming and J lost 1 base, with 7 bases between them. CDR3 length: 14 residues. The sequence was collected from an adult who had HIV and had not received antiretroviral therapy, or was an uninfected healthy control (not recorded which). The sample comprised peripheral blood. The V gene is TRBV5-5, the J gene TRBJ1-5, with no clear D. The CDR3 region has the DNA TGTGCCAGCAGCTTATTTATGAGCAATCAGCCCCAGCATTTT. Its protein product is CASSLFMSNQPQHF.